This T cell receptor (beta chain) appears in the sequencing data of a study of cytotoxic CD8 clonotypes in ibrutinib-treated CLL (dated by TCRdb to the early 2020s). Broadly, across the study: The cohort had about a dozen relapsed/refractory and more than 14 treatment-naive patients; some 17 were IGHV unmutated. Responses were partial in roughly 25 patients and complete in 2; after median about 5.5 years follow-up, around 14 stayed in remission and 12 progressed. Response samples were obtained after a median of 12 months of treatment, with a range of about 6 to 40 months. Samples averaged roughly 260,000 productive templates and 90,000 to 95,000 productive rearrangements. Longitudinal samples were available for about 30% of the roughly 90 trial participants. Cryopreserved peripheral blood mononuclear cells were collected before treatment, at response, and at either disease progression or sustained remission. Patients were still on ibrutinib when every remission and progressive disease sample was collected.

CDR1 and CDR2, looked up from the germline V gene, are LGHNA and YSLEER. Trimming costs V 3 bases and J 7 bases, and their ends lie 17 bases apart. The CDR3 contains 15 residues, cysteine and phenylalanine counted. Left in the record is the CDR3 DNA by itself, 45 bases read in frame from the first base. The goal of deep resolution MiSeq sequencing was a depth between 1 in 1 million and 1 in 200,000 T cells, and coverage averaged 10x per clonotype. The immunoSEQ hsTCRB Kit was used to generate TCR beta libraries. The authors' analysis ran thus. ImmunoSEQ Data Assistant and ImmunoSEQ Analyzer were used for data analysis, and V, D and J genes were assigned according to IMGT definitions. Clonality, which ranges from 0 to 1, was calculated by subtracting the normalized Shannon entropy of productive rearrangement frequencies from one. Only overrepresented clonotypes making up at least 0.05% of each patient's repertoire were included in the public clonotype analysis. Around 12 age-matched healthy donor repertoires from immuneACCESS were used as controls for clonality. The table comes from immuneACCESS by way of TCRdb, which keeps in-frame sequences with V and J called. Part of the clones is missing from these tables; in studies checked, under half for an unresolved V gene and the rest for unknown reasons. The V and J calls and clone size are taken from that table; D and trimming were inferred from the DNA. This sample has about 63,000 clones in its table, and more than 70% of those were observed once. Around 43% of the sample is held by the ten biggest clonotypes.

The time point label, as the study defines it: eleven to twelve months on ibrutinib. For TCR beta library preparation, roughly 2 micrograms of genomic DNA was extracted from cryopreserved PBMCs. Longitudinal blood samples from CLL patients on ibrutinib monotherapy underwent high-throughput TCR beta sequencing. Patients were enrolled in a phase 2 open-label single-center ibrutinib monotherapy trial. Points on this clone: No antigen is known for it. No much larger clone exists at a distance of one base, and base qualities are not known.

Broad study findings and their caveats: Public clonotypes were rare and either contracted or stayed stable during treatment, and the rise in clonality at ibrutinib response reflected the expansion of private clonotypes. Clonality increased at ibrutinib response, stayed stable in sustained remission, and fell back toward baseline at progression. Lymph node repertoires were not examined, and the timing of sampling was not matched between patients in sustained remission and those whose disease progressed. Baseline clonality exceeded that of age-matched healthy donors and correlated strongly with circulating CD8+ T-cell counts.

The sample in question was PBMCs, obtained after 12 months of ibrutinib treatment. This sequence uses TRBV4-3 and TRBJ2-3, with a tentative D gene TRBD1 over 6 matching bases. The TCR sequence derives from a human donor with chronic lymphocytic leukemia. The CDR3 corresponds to CASSQGHRVGNTQYF. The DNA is TGCGCCAGCAGCCAGGGGCACAGGGTTGGAAATACGCAGTATTTT.